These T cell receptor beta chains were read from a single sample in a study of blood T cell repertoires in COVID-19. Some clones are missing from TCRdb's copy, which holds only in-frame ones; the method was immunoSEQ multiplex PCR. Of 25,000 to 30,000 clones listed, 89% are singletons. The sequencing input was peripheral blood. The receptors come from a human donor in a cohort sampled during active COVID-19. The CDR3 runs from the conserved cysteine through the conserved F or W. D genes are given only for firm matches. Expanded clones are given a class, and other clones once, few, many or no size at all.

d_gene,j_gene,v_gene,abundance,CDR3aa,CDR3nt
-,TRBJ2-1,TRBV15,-,CATSRVTRRDNEQFF,TGTGCCACCAGCAGAGTGACTAGAAGAGACAATGAGCAGTTCTTC
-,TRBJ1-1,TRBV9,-,CASSRQLANTEAFF,TGTGCCAGCAGTCGACAGTTGGCGAACACTGAAGCTTTCTTT
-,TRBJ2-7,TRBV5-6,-,CASSPDPQGYEQYF,TGTGCCAGCAGCCCCGACCCTCAGGGCTACGAGCAGTACTTC
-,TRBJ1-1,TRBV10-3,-,CAISDGQTEAFF,TGTGCCATCAGTGATGGGCAGACTGAAGCTTTCTTT
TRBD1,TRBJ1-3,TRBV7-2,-,CASSSTTGSGNTIYF,TGTGCCAGCAGCTCGACGACAGGGTCGGGAAACACCATATATTTT
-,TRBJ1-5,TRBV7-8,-,CASSLQGSGNQPQHF,TGTGCCAGCAGCTTACAGGGATCGGGCAATCAGCCCCAGCATTTT
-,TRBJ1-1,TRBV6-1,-,CASSEEAGRGRGDTEAFF,TGTGCCAGCAGTGAAGAGGCCGGCCGAGGGAGGGGGGACACTGAAGCTTTCTTT
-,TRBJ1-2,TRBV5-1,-,CASAGANYGYTF,TGCGCCAGCGCCGGAGCTAACTATGGCTACACCTTC
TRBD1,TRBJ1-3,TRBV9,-,CASSDDRAGNTIYF,TGTGCCAGCAGCGACGACAGGGCTGGAAACACCATATATTTT
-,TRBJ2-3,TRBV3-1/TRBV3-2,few,CASSQDGAGAPDTQYF,TGTGCCAGCAGCCAAGATGGCGCGGGGGCTCCAGATACGCAGTATTTT
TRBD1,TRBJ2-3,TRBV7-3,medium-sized,CASSFGTGADTQYF,TGTGCCAGCAGCTTTGGGACAGGGGCAGATACGCAGTATTTT
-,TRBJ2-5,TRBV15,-,CATSRGGNQETQYF,TGTGCCACCAGCAGAGGCGGAAACCAAGAGACCCAGTACTTC
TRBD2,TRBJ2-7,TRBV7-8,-,CASSFSGGASYEQYF,TGTGCCAGCAGCTTCAGCGGGGGGGCTTCCTACGAGCAGTACTTC
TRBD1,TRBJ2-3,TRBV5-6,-,CASSGGPGQGAQNTQYF,TGTGCCAGCAGCGGGGGTCCGGGACAGGGGGCGCAAAATACGCAGTATTTT
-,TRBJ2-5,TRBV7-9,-,CASSSGLVGETQYF,TGTGCCAGCAGCTCCGGACTCGTCGGAGAGACCCAGTACTTC
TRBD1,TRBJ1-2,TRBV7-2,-,CASSQDRINGYTF,TGTGCCAGCAGCCAGGACAGGATTAATGGCTACACCTTC
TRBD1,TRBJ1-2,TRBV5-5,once,CASSPSGTGGLSGGYTF,TGTGCCAGCAGCCCCTCCGGGACAGGGGGCCTGTCGGGAGGCTACACCTTC